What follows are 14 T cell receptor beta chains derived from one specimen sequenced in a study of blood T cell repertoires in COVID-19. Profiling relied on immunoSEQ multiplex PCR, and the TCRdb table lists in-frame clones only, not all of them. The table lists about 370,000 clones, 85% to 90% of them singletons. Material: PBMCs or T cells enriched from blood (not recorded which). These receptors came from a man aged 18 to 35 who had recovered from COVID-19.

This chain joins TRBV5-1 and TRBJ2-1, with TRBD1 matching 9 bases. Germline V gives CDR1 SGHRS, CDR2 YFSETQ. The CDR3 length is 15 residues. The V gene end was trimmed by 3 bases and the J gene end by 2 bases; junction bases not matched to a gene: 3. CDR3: CASSSGQGTYNEQFF. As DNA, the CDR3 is TGCGCCAGCAGCTCAGGACAGGGGACCTACAATGAGCAGTTCTTC.

The CDR3 reads CASRSAGGGGSNQPQHF. CDR3 DNA sequence: TGTGCCAGTAGAAGCGCGGGCGGGGGAGGTAGCAATCAGCCCCAGCATTTT. The rearrangement joins TRBV19 to TRBJ1-5, with a weak D call TRBD1 (5 bases). The V end was cut by 6 bases, the J end by 0 bases, with 18 bases between. The V gene's germline CDR1 is LNHDA and CDR2 SQIVND (reference sequence). This CDR3 is 17 amino acids long.

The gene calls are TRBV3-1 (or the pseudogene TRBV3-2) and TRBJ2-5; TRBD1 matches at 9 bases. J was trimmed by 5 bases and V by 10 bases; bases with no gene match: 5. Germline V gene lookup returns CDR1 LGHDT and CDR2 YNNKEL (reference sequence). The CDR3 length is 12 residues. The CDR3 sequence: CAIRDRGETQYF. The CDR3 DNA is TGTGCCATCCGCGACAGGGGGGAGACCCAGTACTTC.

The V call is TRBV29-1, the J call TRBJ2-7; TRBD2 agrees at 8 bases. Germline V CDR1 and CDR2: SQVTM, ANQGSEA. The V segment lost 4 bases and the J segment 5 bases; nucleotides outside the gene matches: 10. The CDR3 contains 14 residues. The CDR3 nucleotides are TGCAGCGTTGCCTCGGGAGGGTTAACGGACGAGCAGTACTTC. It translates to CSVASGGLTDEQYF.

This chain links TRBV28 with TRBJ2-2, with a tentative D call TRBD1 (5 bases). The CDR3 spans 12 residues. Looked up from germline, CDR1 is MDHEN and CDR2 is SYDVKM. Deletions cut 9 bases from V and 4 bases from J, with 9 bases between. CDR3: CASDSFTGELFF. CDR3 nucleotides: TGTGCCAGTGACAGTTTCACCGGGGAGCTGTTTTTT. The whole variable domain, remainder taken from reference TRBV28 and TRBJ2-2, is DVKVTQSSRYLVKRTGEKVFLECVQDMDHENMFWYRQDPGLGLRLIYFSYDVKMKEKGDIPEGYSVSREKKERFSLILESASTNQTSMYLCASDSFTGELFFGEGSRLTVL.

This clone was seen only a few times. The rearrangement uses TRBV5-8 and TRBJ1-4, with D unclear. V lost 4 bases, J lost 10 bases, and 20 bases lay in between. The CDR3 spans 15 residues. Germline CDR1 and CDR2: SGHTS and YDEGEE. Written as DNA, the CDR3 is TGTGCCAGCAGCCCCCGACTTATAGGTTCGGGAAAACTGTTTTTT. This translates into CASSPRLIGSGKLFF.

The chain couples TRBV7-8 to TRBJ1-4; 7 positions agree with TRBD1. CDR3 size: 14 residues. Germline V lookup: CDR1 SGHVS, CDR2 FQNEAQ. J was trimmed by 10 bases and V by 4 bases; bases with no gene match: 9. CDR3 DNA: TGTGCCAGCAGCTCAACAGGGGACAGTGGAAAACTGTTTTTT. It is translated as CASSSTGDSGKLFF.

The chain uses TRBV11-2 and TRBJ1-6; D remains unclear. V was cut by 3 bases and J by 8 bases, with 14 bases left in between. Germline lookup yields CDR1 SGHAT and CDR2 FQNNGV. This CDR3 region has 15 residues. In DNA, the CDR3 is TGTGCCAGCAGCTTCCCAGGACCGAGGGATTCACCCCTCCACTTT. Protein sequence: CASSFPGPRDSPLHF.

The CDR3 here is CASSPGDISYEQYF. In nucleotides, the CDR3 is TGTGCCAGTAGTCCCGGGGACATCTCCTACGAGCAGTACTTC. This sequence joins TRBV19 and TRBJ2-7; D possibly corresponds to TRBD1 (6 bases). The CDR3 is 14 residues long. Between the trimmed V and J ends, which lost 5 bases and 0 bases, there was a span of 11 bases. Germline CDR1 reads LNHDA; CDR2 reads SQIVND (reference sequence).

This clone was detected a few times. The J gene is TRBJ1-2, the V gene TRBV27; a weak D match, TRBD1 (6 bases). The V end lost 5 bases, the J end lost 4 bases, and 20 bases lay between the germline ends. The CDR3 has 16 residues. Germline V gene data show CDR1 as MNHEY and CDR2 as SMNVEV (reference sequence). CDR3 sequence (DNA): TGTGCCAGCAGTCCTAGGGGGGGGAAGATGGGCTATGGCTACACCTTC. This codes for CASSPRGGKMGYGYTF.

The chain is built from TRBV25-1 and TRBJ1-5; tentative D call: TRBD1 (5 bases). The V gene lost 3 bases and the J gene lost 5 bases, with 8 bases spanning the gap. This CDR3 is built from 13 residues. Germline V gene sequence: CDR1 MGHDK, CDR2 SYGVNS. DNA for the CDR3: TGTGCCAGCAGTGACAGGGTGGATCAGCCCCAGCATTTT. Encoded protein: CASSDRVDQPQHF. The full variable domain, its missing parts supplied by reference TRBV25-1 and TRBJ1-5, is EADIYQTPRYLVIGTGKKITLECSQTMGHDKMYWYQQDPGMELHLIHYSYGVNSTEKGDLSSESTVSRIRTEHFPLTLESARPSHTSQYLCASSDRVDQPQHFGDGTRLSIL.

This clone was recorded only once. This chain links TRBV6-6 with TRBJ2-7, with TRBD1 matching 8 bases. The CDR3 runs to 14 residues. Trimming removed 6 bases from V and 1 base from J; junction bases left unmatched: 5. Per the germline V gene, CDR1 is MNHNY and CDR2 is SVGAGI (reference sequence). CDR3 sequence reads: CASSPRTGSYEQYF. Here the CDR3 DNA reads TGTGCCAGCAGCCCTCGGACAGGGTCCTACGAGCAGTACTTC.

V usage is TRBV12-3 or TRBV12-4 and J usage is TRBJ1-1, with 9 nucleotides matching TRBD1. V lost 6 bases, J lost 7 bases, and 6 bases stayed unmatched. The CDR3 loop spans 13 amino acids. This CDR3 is CASRKDRGIEAFF. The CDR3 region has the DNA TGTGCCAGCAGAAAAGACAGGGGGATTGAAGCTTTCTTT.

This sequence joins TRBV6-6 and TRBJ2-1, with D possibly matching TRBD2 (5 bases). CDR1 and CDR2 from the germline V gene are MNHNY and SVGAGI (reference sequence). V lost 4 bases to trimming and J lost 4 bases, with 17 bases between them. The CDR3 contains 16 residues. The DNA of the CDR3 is TGTGCCAGCAGTTCCCATCGGGGTTTTCTTTACAATGAGCAGTTCTTC. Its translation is CASSSHRGFLYNEQFF.